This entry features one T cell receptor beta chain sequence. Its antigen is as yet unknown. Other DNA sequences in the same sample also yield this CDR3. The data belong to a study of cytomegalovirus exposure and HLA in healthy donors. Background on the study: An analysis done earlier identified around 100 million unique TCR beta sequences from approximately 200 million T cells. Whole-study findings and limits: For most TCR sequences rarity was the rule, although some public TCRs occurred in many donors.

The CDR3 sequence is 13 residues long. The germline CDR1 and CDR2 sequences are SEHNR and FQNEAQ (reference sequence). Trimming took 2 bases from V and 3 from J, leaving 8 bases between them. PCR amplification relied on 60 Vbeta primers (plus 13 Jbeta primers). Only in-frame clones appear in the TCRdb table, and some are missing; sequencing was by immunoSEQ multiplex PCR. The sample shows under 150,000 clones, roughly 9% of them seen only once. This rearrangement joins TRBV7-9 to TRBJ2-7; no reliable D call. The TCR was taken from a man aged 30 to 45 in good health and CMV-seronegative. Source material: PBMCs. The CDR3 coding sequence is TGTGCCAGCAGCTTAACCGGTGACTACGAGCAGTACTTC. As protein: CASSLTGDYEQYF.